This T cell receptor (beta chain) was recovered during a study of blood T cell repertoires in COVID-19. Seattle patients were enrolled while actively infected and followed longitudinally. Per the study methods: Reference gene primer amplification yielded estimated nucleated cell counts. The protocol was immunoSEQ multiplex PCR, while the TCRdb copy is restricted to in-frame clones and leaves out a portion. D and trimming come from the DNA, and the V and J calls and clone size come from that table. The sample gives 300,000 to 350,000 clones, about nine tenths of which show up once; approximately 10% is in the top ten. Looked up from germline, CDR1 is LGHDT and CDR2 is YNNKEL (reference sequence). The CDR3 runs 18 residues. V dropped 4 bases and J dropped 0; count of bases not matched to a gene: 8.

V gene TRBV3-1 (or the pseudogene TRBV3-2) combines with J gene TRBJ2-1, with TRBD2 matching 11 bases. This TCR was sampled from a man aged 30 to 45 with COVID-19, enrolled during active disease. The specimen sequenced was peripheral blood. The CDR3 region has the DNA TGTGCCAGCAGCCCGGGACTAGCGGCTTATAGCTCCTACAATGAGCAGTTCTTC. It specifies CASSPGLAAYSSYNEQFF.